Sequencing of this T cell receptor beta chain was carried out in a study of CD8 T cells in Susac syndrome. A note on this clonotype: The target antigen is unknown.

This CDR3 spans 15 amino acids. From germline, CDR1 is SQVTM and CDR2 ANQGSEA. Trimming removed 1 base from V and 3 bases from J; junction bases left unmatched: 1. Reverse transcription of 0.5 to 1 ug RNA was performed with random hexamers. The TCR beta CDR3 was amplified by immunoSEQ multiplex PCR across 54 Vbeta, 13 Jbeta. TCRdb ran MiXCR on the immunoSEQ multiplex PCR reads and lists one entry per CDR3 protein. The sample contains 110,000 to 150,000 distinct CDR3 sequences, 85% to 95% of which appear only once. Negative isolation yielded CD8+ and CD4+ T cells; FACS enriched TEMRA cells. Study-wide results and caveats: The number of individuals included in the study's TCR sequencing and HLA analysis was acknowledged as relatively small.

Sequences were obtained from CD8+ T cells from PBMCs. This TCR came from a human donor in good health. The rearrangement links TRBV29-1 to TRBJ2-1, with 12 bases identical to TRBD2. CDR3 nucleotides: TGCAGCGTTGAAGGGACTAGCGGGAACTACAATGAGCAGTTCTTC. It is translated as CSVEGTSGNYNEQFF.